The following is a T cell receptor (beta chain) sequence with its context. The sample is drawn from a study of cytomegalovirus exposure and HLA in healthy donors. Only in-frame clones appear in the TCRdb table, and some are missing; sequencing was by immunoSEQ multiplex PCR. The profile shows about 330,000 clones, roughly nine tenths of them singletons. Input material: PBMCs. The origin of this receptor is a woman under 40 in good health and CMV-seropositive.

CDR3 region: CASSLVGNQPQHF. The CDR3 bases are TGTGCCAGCTCCCTAGTCGGGAATCAGCCCCAGCATTTT. This chain links TRBV7-6 with TRBJ1-5; D unresolved. With 8 bases removed from V and 4 bases from J, the gap between germline ends came to 12 bases. This CDR3 has 13 amino acids. CDR1 is SGHVS, CDR2 FNYEAQ, per germline.